The rows below give T cell receptor beta chains drawn from one sample of a study of CD4 T cells in relation to SARS-CoV-2 and coronaviruses. The assay was immunoSEQ multiplex PCR, and TCRdb's table has in-frame clones only and misses some. This table has roughly 61,000 clones, 80% to 90% appearing once. The material sequenced was memory CD4+ T cells from PBMCs. The receptors shown here come from a human donor in good health. CDR3s include the opening cysteine and the closing phenylalanine or tryptophan. The order of the fields is V gene, CDR3 length, clone size, J gene, D gene, CDR3 protein, CDR3 DNA. A D gene is named only where the DNA matches it firmly. The size entry is marked missing in some rows and otherwise reads once, few, many or a size class.

TRBV28	14	-	TRBJ1-5	-	CASSFGERNQPQHF	TGTGCCAGCAGTTTTGGTGAACGCAATCAGCCCCAGCATTTT
TRBV9	16	-	TRBJ2-1	-	CASSPLGGSRGGEQFF	TGTGCCAGCAGCCCCCTGGGCGGCTCTCGGGGAGGTGAGCAGTTCTTC
TRBV19	16	-	TRBJ2-3	TRBD2	CASSIGTSGTWNTQYF	TGTGCCAGTAGTATAGGGACTAGCGGGACCTGGAATACGCAGTATTTT
TRBV19	11	-	TRBJ2-1	-	CASMGSVEQFF	TGTGCCAGTATGGGTAGCGTAGAGCAGTTCTTC
TRBV4-1	16	-	TRBJ2-2	TRBD2	CASSQEPGRWTGELFF	TGCGCCAGCAGCCAAGAACCCGGGAGGTGGACCGGGGAGCTGTTTTTT
TRBV27	16	-	TRBJ2-3	TRBD1	CASRQGQGSSTDTQYF	TGTGCCAGCAGGCAGGGACAGGGCTCGAGCACAGATACGCAGTATTTT
TRBV7-6	15	once	TRBJ2-5	TRBD2	CASSVLTSGEETQYF	TGTGCCAGCAGCGTGTTGACTAGCGGAGAAGAGACCCAGTACTTC
TRBV3-1/TRBV3-2	12	-	TRBJ1-6	-	CASSGYNSPLHF	TGTGCCAGCTCCGGCTATAATTCACCCCTCCACTTT
TRBV28	13	once	TRBJ1-2	-	CASSASGRGGYTF	TGTGCCAGCAGTGCTTCAGGGAGGGGTGGCTACACCTTC
TRBV28	13	-	TRBJ1-4	-	CASYRGRDEKLFF	TGTGCCAGCTATCGGGGACGGGATGAAAAACTGTTTTTT
TRBV27	19	-	TRBJ2-7	TRBD2	CASRARGTRTSGASYEQYF	TGTGCCAGCAGGGCCAGGGGAACCCGGACTAGCGGGGCCTCCTACGAGCAGTACTTC
TRBV5-1	14	once	TRBJ1-2	-	CASSLPPGVDGYTF	TGCGCCAGCAGCCTGCCCCCTGGGGTTGATGGCTACACCTTC
TRBV18	14	-	TRBJ1-2	-	CASSPGGAPQGYTF	TGTGCCAGCTCACCTGGGGGGGCCCCACAAGGCTACACCTTC
TRBV5-6	15	once	TRBJ2-2	-	CASSSLFRGTGELFF	TGTGCCAGCAGCTCCTTATTCAGGGGAACCGGGGAGCTGTTTTTT
TRBV28	14	-	TRBJ2-1	-	CASRLQGPLNEQFF	TGTGCCAGCAGGCTACAGGGTCCCCTCAATGAGCAGTTCTTC
TRBV28	16	-	TRBJ1-1	-	CASSDPRGQMNTEAFF	TGTGCCAGCAGTGATCCGAGGGGCCAGATGAACACTGAAGCTTTCTTT
TRBV4-2	15	-	TRBJ2-7	-	CASSQGLGGNYEQYF	TGTGCCAGCAGCCAAGGGTTAGGGGGAAACTACGAGCAGTACTTC
TRBV6-5	13	-	TRBJ2-5	-	CASSYLGDETQYF	TGTGCCAGCAGTTACTTGGGGGACGAGACCCAGTACTTC
TRBV28	12	-	TRBJ2-7	-	CASDRGGAEQYF	TGTGCCAGCGATCGAGGGGGTGCCGAGCAGTACTTC
TRBV3-1/TRBV3-2	16	-	TRBJ2-2	-	CASSQQTGPNTGELFF	TGTGCCAGCAGCCAACAGACAGGCCCGAACACCGGGGAGCTGTTTTTT
TRBV7-8	15	-	TRBJ2-7	-	CASSLASAFTYEQYF	TGTGCCAGCAGCTTAGCTTCCGCATTCACCTACGAGCAGTACTTC
TRBV3-1/TRBV3-2	15	-	TRBJ2-7	-	CASSYSGGTPYEQYF	TGTGCCAGCAGCTACAGTGGAGGGACCCCCTACGAGCAGTACTTC